Following are 19 T cell receptor beta chains from one sample sequenced in a study of blood T cell repertoires in COVID-19. Only in-frame clones appear in the TCRdb table, and some are missing; sequencing was by immunoSEQ multiplex PCR. The table records roughly 250,000 clones, 70% to 90% of them present only once. The specimen was PBMCs or T cells enriched from blood (not recorded which). These receptors came from a man aged 50-60 years who had been exposed to COVID-19.

CDR3 nucleotide sequence: TGTGCCAGCAGGTACGGGACAGGGGGATCCTATGGCTACACCTTC. It translates to CASRYGTGGSYGYTF. This chain links TRBV27 with TRBJ1-2, with 11 bases that match TRBD1. This CDR3 spans 15 amino acids. Trimming at V came to 6 bases and at J to 4 bases, leaving 7 bases not matched to a gene. In germline, CDR1 is MNHEY, CDR2 SMNVEV (reference sequence).

The chain is built from TRBV9 and TRBJ2-7, with D possibly TRBD2 on 5 matching bases. Germline CDR1 reads SGDLS; CDR2 reads YYNGEE. The CDR3 length is 16 residues. The V end lost 0 bases, the J end lost 3 bases, and 16 bases lay between the germline ends. CDR3 DNA: TGTGCCAGCAGCGTAGGTTTACGGGATAGCAACTACGAGCAGTACTTC. Translating gives CASSVGLRDSNYEQYF.

The rearrangement uses TRBV20-1 and TRBJ1-1; D is undetermined. CDR3 length: 10 amino acids. CDR1 DFQATT and CDR2 SNEGSKA come from the germline V gene (reference sequence). The V end was cut by 5 bases, the J end by 3 bases, with 4 bases between. The CDR3 reads CSAYDTEAFF. DNA of the CDR3: TGCAGTGCTTATGACACTGAAGCTTTCTTT.

This rearrangement joins TRBV28 to TRBJ1-2; 9 nucleotides agree with TRBD1. With 5 bases clipped from V and 4 bases from J, the junction kept 11 bases outside the gene matches. The CDR3 runs 16 residues. Germline CDR1 and CDR2: MDHEN and SYDVKM. The CDR3, as DNA: TGTGCCAGCAGTACTTATCCGGGACAGGGTCTCTATGGCTACACCTTC. This codes for CASSTYPGQGLYGYTF.

This clone has only one observation. The rearrangement joins TRBV18 to TRBJ2-7; 9 bases match TRBD1. Germline V lookup: CDR1 KGHSH, CDR2 LQKENI. CDR3 length: 17 residues. The junction had 14 bases not matched to a gene; V was cut back by 4 bases and J by 4 bases. The CDR3 protein is CASSLTGQGYLQYEQYF. The CDR3 bases are TGTGCCAGCTCACTAACGGGACAGGGATATCTCCAGTACGAGCAGTACTTC.

This rearrangement joins TRBV5-1 to TRBJ2-3; the D is unclear. The V gene lost 2 bases and the J gene lost 4 bases, with 14 bases spanning the gap. The CDR3 is made up of 15 amino acids. Germline CDR1 is SGHRS and CDR2 is YFSETQ. The CDR3 sequence is CASSFFGLVADTQYF. In DNA, the CDR3 is TGCGCCAGCAGCTTTTTCGGTCTAGTTGCAGATACGCAGTATTTT.

A remark on this clone: The sample carries other DNA sequences with the same CDR3. The chain links TRBV12-3 or TRBV12-4 to TRBJ1-6, with TRBD1 as a possible D gene (5 bases). The CDR3 sequence is 13 residues long. The V and J ends lost 1 base and 9 bases respectively, with 7 bases between them. The CDR3 nucleotides are TGTGCCAGCAGTTTAGTCCAGGGTTCACCCCTCCACTTT. Its protein product is CASSLVQGSPLHF.

The chain is built from TRBV5-1 and TRBJ2-1, with TRBD2 matching 9 bases. This CDR3 is 14 amino acids long. After removal of 4 bases from V and 5 bases from J, the junction contained 4 bases not matched to a gene. Germline V gives CDR1 SGHRS, CDR2 YFSETQ. CDR3 amino acids: CASSPTSGDNEQFF. For the CDR3, the DNA is TGCGCCAGCAGCCCGACTAGCGGAGACAATGAGCAGTTCTTC.

The V and J genes are TRBV3-1 (or the pseudogene TRBV3-2) and TRBJ2-1; possibly TRBD2 for D (5 bases). Trimming pared 7 bases from V and 10 bases from J, leaving 20 bases between. Germline V lookup: CDR1 LGHDT, CDR2 YNNKEL (reference sequence). There are 14 residues in the CDR3. CDR3 coding DNA: TGTGCCAGCACGGACTCTTGGATATTGGGCGAGCAGTTCTTC. It specifies CASTDSWILGEQFF.

This clone was observed once. The chain has TRBV10-2 and TRBJ2-1; perhaps TRBD1 as D (5 bases). The CDR3 is 13 amino acids. V dropped 7 bases and J dropped 4 bases, with 11 bases sitting between them. Per the germline V gene, CDR1 is WSHSY and CDR2 is SAAADI. In nucleotides, the CDR3 is TGCGCCAGCACAGGACACCGGTACAATGAGCAGTTCTTC. As protein: CASTGHRYNEQFF.

The gene calls are TRBV30 and TRBJ1-5, with D possibly matching TRBD1 (6 bases). With 2 bases removed from V and 3 bases from J, the gap between germline ends came to 14 bases. Germline assignment: CDR1 GTSNPN and CDR2 SVGIG (reference sequence). This CDR3 has 15 amino acids. This CDR3 is CAWSQRGTFNQPQHF. The CDR3 nucleotides are TGTGCCTGGAGTCAAAGGGGGACCTTCAATCAGCCCCAGCATTTT. The variable domain in full, with the rest retrieved from reference TRBV30 and TRBJ1-5, is SQTIHQWPATLVQPVGSPLSLECTVEGTSNPNLYWYRQAAGRGLQLLFYSVGIGQISSEVPQNLSASRPQDRQFILSSKKLLLSDSGFYLCAWSQRGTFNQPQHFGDGTRLSIL.

This clone showed up just once. V gene TRBV7-8 combines with J gene TRBJ2-7, with 11 bases that match TRBD1. V lost 6 bases to trimming and J lost 4 bases; unmatched junction nucleotides: 11. The CDR3 contains 16 residues. Germline CDR1 is SGHVS and CDR2 is FQNEAQ. CDR3 nucleotide sequence: TGTGCCAGCAGATACACCCGGGACAGGGGGAGGTACGAGCAGTACGTC. This gives the protein CASRYTRDRGRYEQYV.

This rearrangement joins TRBV18 to TRBJ2-7; no clear D gene. Germline lookup yields CDR1 KGHSH and CDR2 LQKENI. The V end lost 3 bases, the J end lost 3 bases, and 12 bases lay between the germline ends. There are 14 residues in the CDR3. The DNA for the CDR3 is TGTGCCAGCTCACCGGTGACACTTGACTACGAGCAGTACTTC. Amino acids: CASSPVTLDYEQYF.

The chain uses TRBV18 and TRBJ2-3; D is unresolved. Trimming stripped 0 bases from V and 2 bases from J, with 12 bases between. Germline V lookup: CDR1 KGHSH, CDR2 LQKENI. This CDR3 region has 16 residues. Written as DNA, the CDR3 is TGTGCCAGCTCACCACCGATCAAAACTGTCACAGATACGCAGTATTTT. Residues: CASSPPIKTVTDTQYF.

This chain joins TRBV2 and TRBJ2-2; 8 bases fit TRBD2. Trimming at V came to 10 bases and at J to 2 bases, leaving 6 bases not matched to a gene. CDR3 length equals 14 residues. The germline CDR1 and CDR2 sequences are SNHLY and FYNNEI. The CDR3 region has the DNA TGTGCCATCTCCGGGACTAGAAACACCGGGGAGCTGTTTTTT. Encoded protein: CAISGTRNTGELFF.

The rearrangement joins TRBV6-5 to TRBJ1-2, with a tentative D call TRBD1 (5 bases). Germline V lookup: CDR1 MNHEY, CDR2 SVGAGI. Trimming took 8 bases from V and 7 from J, leaving 14 bases between them. CDR3 size: 12 residues. For the CDR3, the DNA is TGTGCCAGCGCAGGGTGGGGCGGTGGCTACACCTTC. This translates into CASAGWGGGYTF.

V and J are TRBV27 and TRBJ1-2; TRBD1 is a possible D gene (5 bases). Per the germline V gene, CDR1 is MNHEY and CDR2 is SMNVEV (reference sequence). This CDR3 spans 14 amino acids. The V end lost 3 bases, the J end lost 3 bases, and 11 bases lay between the germline ends. The CDR3 here is CASSLNRLYYGYTF. DNA for the CDR3: TGTGCCAGCAGTTTGAACAGGCTTTACTATGGCTACACCTTC.

This clone came up a few times. V usage is TRBV10-3 and J usage is TRBJ2-5, with D tentatively TRBD2 (5 bases). The CDR3 contains 15 residues. Germline values: CDR1 ENHRY, CDR2 SYGVKD. Trimming left V 0 bases short and J 7 bases short, with 15 bases between. The CDR3 DNA is TGTGCCATCAGTGAGTCGAGGGCCGAGGTTGGGACCCAGTACTTC. It translates to CAISESRAEVGTQYF.

The genes are TRBV5-5 and TRBJ2-5; D is unresolved. Trimming left V 4 bases short and J 5 bases short, with 12 bases between. Germline values: CDR1 SGHKS, CDR2 YYEKEE (reference sequence). CDR3 length: 13 amino acids. The CDR3, as DNA: TGTGCCAGCAGCCCAGGCGTGATCGAGACCCAGTACTTC. Protein: CASSPGVIETQYF.